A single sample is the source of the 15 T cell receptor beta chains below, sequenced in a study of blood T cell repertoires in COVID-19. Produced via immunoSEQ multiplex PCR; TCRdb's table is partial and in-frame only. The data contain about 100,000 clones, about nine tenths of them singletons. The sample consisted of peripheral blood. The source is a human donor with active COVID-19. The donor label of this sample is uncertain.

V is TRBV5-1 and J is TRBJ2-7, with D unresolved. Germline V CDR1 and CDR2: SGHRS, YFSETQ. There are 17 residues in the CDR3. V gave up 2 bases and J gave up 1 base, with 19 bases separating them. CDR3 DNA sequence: TGCGCCAGCAGCTTAGCAGTTTTAACAGAAATATCCTACGAGCAGTACTTC. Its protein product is CASSLAVLTEISYEQYF.

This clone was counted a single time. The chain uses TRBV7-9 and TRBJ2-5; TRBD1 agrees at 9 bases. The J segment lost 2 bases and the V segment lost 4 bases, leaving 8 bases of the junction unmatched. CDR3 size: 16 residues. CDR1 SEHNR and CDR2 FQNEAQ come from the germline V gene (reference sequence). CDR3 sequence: CASSSSGGTGQETQYF. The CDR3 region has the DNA TGTGCCAGCAGCTCGTCAGGGGGGACAGGGCAAGAGACCCAGTACTTC.

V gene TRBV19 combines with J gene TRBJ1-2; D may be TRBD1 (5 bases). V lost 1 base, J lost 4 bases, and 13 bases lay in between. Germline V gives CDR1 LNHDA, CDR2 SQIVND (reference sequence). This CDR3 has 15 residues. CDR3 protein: CASSIVGGDFYGYTF. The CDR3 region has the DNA TGTGCCAGTAGTATAGTCGGGGGTGACTTCTATGGCTACACCTTC.

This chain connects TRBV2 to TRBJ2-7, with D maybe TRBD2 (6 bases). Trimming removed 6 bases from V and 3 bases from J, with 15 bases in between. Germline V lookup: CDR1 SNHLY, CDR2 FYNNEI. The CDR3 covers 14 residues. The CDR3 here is CASSQGWGDYEQYF. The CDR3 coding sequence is TGTGCCAGCAGCCAAGGTTGGGGGGACTACGAGCAGTACTTC.

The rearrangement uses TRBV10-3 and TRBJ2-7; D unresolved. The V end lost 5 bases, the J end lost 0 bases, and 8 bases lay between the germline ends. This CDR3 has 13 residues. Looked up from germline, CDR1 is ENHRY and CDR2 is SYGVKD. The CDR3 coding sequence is TGTGCCATCAGTTTAGTAAGCTCCTACGAGCAGTACTTC. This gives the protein CAISLVSSYEQYF.

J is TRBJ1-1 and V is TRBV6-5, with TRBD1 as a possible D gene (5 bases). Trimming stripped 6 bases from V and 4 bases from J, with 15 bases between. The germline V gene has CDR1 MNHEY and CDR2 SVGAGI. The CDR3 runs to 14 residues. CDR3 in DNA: TGTGCCAGCAGCCAGGCAGGGATGGGCACTGAAGCTTTCTTT. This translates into CASSQAGMGTEAFF.

The CDR3 sequence: CASSLVPGQGTDNEQFF. Here the CDR3 DNA reads TGCGCCAGCAGCTTAGTTCCGGGACAGGGAACAGACAATGAGCAGTTCTTC. This chain connects TRBV5-1 to TRBJ2-1; 9 bases fit TRBD1. The CDR3 length is 17 residues. Germline lookup yields CDR1 SGHRS and CDR2 YFSETQ. V shed 2 bases, J shed 5 bases, and the junction held 11 bases outside the gene matches.

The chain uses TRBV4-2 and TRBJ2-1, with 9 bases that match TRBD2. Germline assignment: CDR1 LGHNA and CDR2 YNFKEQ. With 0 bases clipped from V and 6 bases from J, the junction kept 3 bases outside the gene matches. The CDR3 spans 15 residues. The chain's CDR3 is CASSQEAGGPNEQFF. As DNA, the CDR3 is TGTGCCAGCAGCCAAGAGGCGGGGGGGCCCAATGAGCAGTTCTTC.

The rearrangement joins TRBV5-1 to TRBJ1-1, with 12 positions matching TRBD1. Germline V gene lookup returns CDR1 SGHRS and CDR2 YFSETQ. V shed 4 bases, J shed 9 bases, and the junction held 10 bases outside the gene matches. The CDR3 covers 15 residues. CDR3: CASSPPGTGGMKAFF. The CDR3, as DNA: TGCGCCAGCAGCCCTCCCGGGACAGGGGGCATGAAAGCTTTCTTT.

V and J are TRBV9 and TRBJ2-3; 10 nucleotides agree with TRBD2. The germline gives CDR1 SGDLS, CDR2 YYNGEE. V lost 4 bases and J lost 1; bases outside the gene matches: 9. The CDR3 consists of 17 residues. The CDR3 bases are TGTGCCAGCAGCTACCCAGTAGCGGGGGGAGGCACAGATACGCAGTATTTT. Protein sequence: CASSYPVAGGGTDTQYF.

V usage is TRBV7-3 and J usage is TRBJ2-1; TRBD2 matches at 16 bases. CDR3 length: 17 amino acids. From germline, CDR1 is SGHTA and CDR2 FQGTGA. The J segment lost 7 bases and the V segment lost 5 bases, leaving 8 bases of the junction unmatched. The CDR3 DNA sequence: TGTGCCAGCAGCCCCCATGGGGGACTAGCGGGGGGGAATGAGCAGTTCTTC. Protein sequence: CASSPHGGLAGGNEQFF.

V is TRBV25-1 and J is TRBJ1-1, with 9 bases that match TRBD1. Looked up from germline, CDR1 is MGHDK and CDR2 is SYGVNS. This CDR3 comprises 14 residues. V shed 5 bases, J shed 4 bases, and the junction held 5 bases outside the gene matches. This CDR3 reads CASSLGTGSTEAFF. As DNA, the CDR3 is TGTGCCAGCAGTCTTGGGACAGGGAGCACTGAAGCTTTCTTT.

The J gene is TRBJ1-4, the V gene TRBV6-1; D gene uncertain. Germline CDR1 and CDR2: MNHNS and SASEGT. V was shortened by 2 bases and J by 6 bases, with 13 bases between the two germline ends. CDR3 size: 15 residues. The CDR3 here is CASSEYASLDEKLFF. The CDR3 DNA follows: TGTGCCAGCAGTGAATATGCCAGTCTTGATGAAAAACTGTTTTTT.

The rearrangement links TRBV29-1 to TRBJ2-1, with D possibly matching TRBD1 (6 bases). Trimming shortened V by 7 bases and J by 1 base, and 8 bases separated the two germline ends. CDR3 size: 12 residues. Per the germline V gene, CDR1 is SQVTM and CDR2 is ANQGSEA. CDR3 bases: TGCAGCGCCACAGGGTCCTACAATGAGCAGTTCTTC. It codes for CSATGSYNEQFF.

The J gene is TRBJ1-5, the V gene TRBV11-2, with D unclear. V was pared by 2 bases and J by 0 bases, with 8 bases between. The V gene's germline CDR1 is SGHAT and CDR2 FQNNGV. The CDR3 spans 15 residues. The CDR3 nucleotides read TGTGCCAGCAGCTTAACCGGGGATAGCAATCAGCCCCAGCATTTT. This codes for CASSLTGDSNQPQHF.